This TCR beta chain is from a study of cytomegalovirus exposure and HLA in healthy donors. A multiplex PCR was run with 60 Vbeta primers and 13 Jbeta primers. Sequencing used immunoSEQ multiplex PCR; TCRdb keeps in-frame clones, though not all of them. The table records some 90,000 clones, more than 55% of them present only once. This clone was found a few times. V was pared by 5 bases and J by 8 bases, with 12 bases between. CDR3 length equals 12 residues. Germline loops: CDR1 SGHTA, CDR2 FQGNSA. The sequenced material came from PBMCs. The rearrangement uses TRBV7-2 and TRBJ1-2; no reliable D call. The TCR sequence derives from a boy between 5 and 17 years old in good health and CMV-seropositive. This CDR3 reads CASSLGYGGYTF. In DNA, the CDR3 is TGTGCCAGCAGCCTGGGTTACGGGGGCTACACCTTC.